Listed below are T cell receptor beta chains from one sample, sequenced in a study of blood T cell repertoires in COVID-19. The method was immunoSEQ multiplex PCR; TCRdb's version includes in-frame clones alone and lacks a portion of them. In the table there are under 500,000 clones, roughly 91% of which are singletons. The specimen was peripheral blood. These receptors all come from a woman under 40 with acute or convalescent COVID-19. Each CDR3 is given with its conserved first and last residue. A D gene is named only where the DNA matches it firmly. Some rows have no size entry. The others give once, few or many, or a class for an expanded clone.

clone_size: NA; d_call: TRBD1; j_call: TRBJ1-1; v_call: TRBV5-8; cdr3_nt: TGTGCCAGCAGAATGGGACAGCGAAACACTGAAGCTTTCTTT; cdr3_aa: CASRMGQRNTEAFF
clone_size: NA; d_call: TRBD2; j_call: TRBJ2-2; v_call: TRBV7-2; cdr3_nt: TGTGCCAGCAGCTTACTAGCGGGTCAAGATATATCCGGGGAGCTGTTTTTT; cdr3_aa: CASSLLAGQDISGELFF
clone_size: NA; d_call: NA; j_call: TRBJ1-4; v_call: TRBV2; cdr3_nt: TGTGCCAGCACCTATACAGGACCAGGGAATGAAAAACTGTTTTTT; cdr3_aa: CASTYTGPGNEKLFF
clone_size: NA; d_call: NA; j_call: TRBJ2-2; v_call: TRBV4-1; cdr3_nt: TGCGCCAGCAGCCAAGGGGGGCCCGGGGAGCTGTTTTTT; cdr3_aa: CASSQGGPGELFF
clone_size: NA; d_call: TRBD1; j_call: TRBJ2-5; v_call: TRBV24-1; cdr3_nt: TGTGCCACCAGTGACCAACAGGGGGGTTGGGAGACCCAGTACTTC; cdr3_aa: CATSDQQGGWETQYF
clone_size: NA; d_call: TRBD1; j_call: TRBJ1-4; v_call: TRBV29-1; cdr3_nt: TGCAGCGCCAAGACAGGGAATGAAAAACTGTTTTTT; cdr3_aa: CSAKTGNEKLFF
clone_size: NA; d_call: TRBD1; j_call: TRBJ2-5; v_call: TRBV2; cdr3_nt: TGTGCCAGCAGTGCCGGGACAGGGGATCTAGAGACCCAGTACTTC; cdr3_aa: CASSAGTGDLETQYF
clone_size: NA; d_call: TRBD1; j_call: TRBJ1-1; v_call: TRBV29-1; cdr3_nt: TGCAGCGTAGCGAACCAGGGGGTAAACACTGAAGCTTTCTTT; cdr3_aa: CSVANQGVNTEAFF
clone_size: NA; d_call: NA; j_call: TRBJ1-1; v_call: TRBV7-2; cdr3_nt: TGTGCCAGCAGCTTGAATAGGGGAATGTCTGAAGCTTTCTTT; cdr3_aa: CASSLNRGMSEAFF
clone_size: NA; d_call: NA; j_call: TRBJ1-6; v_call: TRBV6-2/TRBV6-3; cdr3_nt: TGCGCCAGCAGTTACGATTCGGGGAGTGCCTATAATTCACCCCTCCACTTT; cdr3_aa: CASSYDSGSAYNSPLHF
clone_size: NA; d_call: TRBD1; j_call: TRBJ1-5; v_call: TRBV28; cdr3_nt: TGTGCCAGCAGTTTAACCGGGACAGGGGGCATTCAGCCCCAGCATTTT; cdr3_aa: CASSLTGTGGIQPQHF
clone_size: NA; d_call: NA; j_call: TRBJ1-1; v_call: TRBV6-1; cdr3_nt: TGTGCCAGCAGTGAAGGCAGGGGTTCTGAAGCTTTCTTT; cdr3_aa: CASSEGRGSEAFF
clone_size: few; d_call: TRBD1; j_call: TRBJ1-1; v_call: TRBV3-1/TRBV3-2; cdr3_nt: TGTGCCAGCAGCCACACGCCCGGGACAGGGGGCACTGAAGCTTTCTTT; cdr3_aa: CASSHTPGTGGTEAFF
clone_size: once; d_call: NA; j_call: TRBJ2-3; v_call: TRBV27; cdr3_nt: TGTGCCAGCAGCATAAACAGTCTAGCACCAGATACGCAGTATTTT; cdr3_aa: CASSINSLAPDTQYF
clone_size: once; d_call: NA; j_call: TRBJ1-1; v_call: TRBV30; cdr3_nt: TGTGCCTGGAGGGTCACAGGGAAGAAGAACACTGAAGCTTTCTTT; cdr3_aa: CAWRVTGKKNTEAFF
clone_size: NA; d_call: TRBD1; j_call: TRBJ2-2; v_call: TRBV7-3; cdr3_nt: TGTGCCAGCAGCGTAAGACAGGGTCTAGGTCCCGGGGAGCTGTTTTTT; cdr3_aa: CASSVRQGLGPGELFF
clone_size: NA; d_call: TRBD1; j_call: TRBJ1-3; v_call: TRBV10-3; cdr3_nt: TGTGCCATCAGATCCGGGACAGGGGGTTCTGGAAACACCATATATTTT; cdr3_aa: CAIRSGTGGSGNTIYF
clone_size: NA; d_call: TRBD1; j_call: TRBJ1-6; v_call: TRBV14; cdr3_nt: TGTGCCAGCAGCCACGGGGACAGGGGGCCTTCACCCCTCCACTTT; cdr3_aa: CASSHGDRGPSPLHF
clone_size: NA; d_call: NA; j_call: TRBJ2-4; v_call: TRBV18; cdr3_nt: TGTGCCAGCTCAGAGGACAGACTAGCCAAAAACATTCAGTACTTC; cdr3_aa: CASSEDRLAKNIQYF
clone_size: NA; d_call: TRBD1; j_call: TRBJ1-1; v_call: TRBV7-8; cdr3_nt: TGTGCCAGCAGCACGGACAGGGGGATGAACACTGAAGCTTTCTTT; cdr3_aa: CASSTDRGMNTEAFF
clone_size: NA; d_call: NA; j_call: TRBJ1-1; v_call: TRBV21-1; cdr3_nt: TGTGCCAGCACCAAAAGAAACCCCGGGACAGAAGCTTTCTTT; cdr3_aa: CASTKRNPGTEAFF
clone_size: few; d_call: TRBD1; j_call: TRBJ1-6; v_call: TRBV5-1; cdr3_nt: TGCGCCAGCAGCTTAGAGGGACAGAATTCACCCCTCCACTTT; cdr3_aa: CASSLEGQNSPLHF
clone_size: NA; d_call: TRBD1; j_call: TRBJ1-2; v_call: TRBV28; cdr3_nt: TGTGCCAGCAGCGGGACAGGGGATAACTATGGCTACACCTTC; cdr3_aa: CASSGTGDNYGYTF
clone_size: once; d_call: NA; j_call: TRBJ2-7; v_call: TRBV19; cdr3_nt: TGTGCCAGTAGTCCCGAGGGGGGGACCAACTACGAGCAGTACTTC; cdr3_aa: CASSPEGGTNYEQYF
clone_size: once; d_call: NA; j_call: TRBJ1-2; v_call: TRBV4-1; cdr3_nt: TGCGCCAGCAGCCAAGCCCCCACAGGGCTCTATGGCTACACCTTC; cdr3_aa: CASSQAPTGLYGYTF
clone_size: NA; d_call: NA; j_call: TRBJ1-3; v_call: TRBV6-2/TRBV6-3; cdr3_nt: TGTGCCAGCAGTACCCGGGGAGACACCATATATTTT; cdr3_aa: CASSTRGDTIYF
clone_size: NA; d_call: TRBD1; j_call: TRBJ1-6; v_call: TRBV5-4; cdr3_nt: TGTGCCAGCAGCTTGAATCGCAGGGGGCGGGGGCGCTCCTATAATTCACCCCTCCACTTT; cdr3_aa: CASSLNRRGRGRSYNSPLHF
clone_size: NA; d_call: TRBD1; j_call: TRBJ1-1; v_call: TRBV24-1; cdr3_nt: TGTGCCACCAGTGATTCAGGGGGCATCACTGAAGCTTTCTTT; cdr3_aa: CATSDSGGITEAFF
clone_size: NA; d_call: NA; j_call: TRBJ1-4; v_call: TRBV5-1; cdr3_nt: TGCGCCAGCAGCAGAGACAACTCAGTTTATGAAAAACTGTTTTTT; cdr3_aa: CASSRDNSVYEKLFF
clone_size: once; d_call: TRBD1; j_call: TRBJ1-1; v_call: TRBV29-1; cdr3_nt: TGCAGCGTCGACAGGGGGAACACTGAAGCTTTCTTT; cdr3_aa: CSVDRGNTEAFF
clone_size: NA; d_call: NA; j_call: TRBJ2-7; v_call: TRBV6-6; cdr3_nt: TGTGCCAGCAGTTACTCCACCTACGAGCAGTACTTC; cdr3_aa: CASSYSTYEQYF
clone_size: NA; d_call: NA; j_call: TRBJ1-1; v_call: TRBV18; cdr3_nt: TGTGCCAGCTCACTTTCAGGGGCGGGCACTGAAGCTTTCTTT; cdr3_aa: CASSLSGAGTEAFF
clone_size: NA; d_call: NA; j_call: TRBJ2-5; v_call: TRBV27; cdr3_nt: TGTGCCAGCAGTTCTCTAGGACACCCTTATTACTTC; cdr3_aa: CASSSLGHPYYF
clone_size: NA; d_call: TRBD2; j_call: TRBJ2-7; v_call: TRBV28; cdr3_nt: TGTGCCAGCAGTTTTTTCTACGGGGGGACTTACGAGCAGTACTTC; cdr3_aa: CASSFFYGGTYEQYF
clone_size: NA; d_call: TRBD1; j_call: TRBJ1-5; v_call: TRBV18; cdr3_nt: TGTGCCAGCTCACCAAGACAGGGGGAAGGTCAGCCCCAGCATTTT; cdr3_aa: CASSPRQGEGQPQHF
clone_size: once; d_call: NA; j_call: TRBJ2-3; v_call: TRBV11-3; cdr3_nt: TGTGCCAGCAGCCTAGGTCGGGATACGCAGTATTTT; cdr3_aa: CASSLGRDTQYF
clone_size: NA; d_call: TRBD1; j_call: TRBJ1-2; v_call: TRBV29-1; cdr3_nt: TGCAGCGTTTTGACAGGGGGCAGGCTGGATGGCTACACCTTC; cdr3_aa: CSVLTGGRLDGYTF
clone_size: NA; d_call: NA; j_call: TRBJ1-2; v_call: TRBV7-9; cdr3_nt: TGTGCCAGCAGCTTAGATCGGACAAGGAGTGGCTACACCTTC; cdr3_aa: CASSLDRTRSGYTF
clone_size: NA; d_call: TRBD1; j_call: TRBJ2-7; v_call: TRBV13; cdr3_nt: TGTGCCAGCAGCAGGATACGGGGGACAGGGCCCCCCTACGAGCAGTACTTC; cdr3_aa: CASSRIRGTGPPYEQYF
clone_size: NA; d_call: NA; j_call: TRBJ2-3; v_call: TRBV7-2; cdr3_nt: TGTGCCAGCAGCTCGGGACTGGGCACAGATACGCAGTATTTT; cdr3_aa: CASSSGLGTDTQYF
clone_size: NA; d_call: NA; j_call: TRBJ2-5; v_call: TRBV28; cdr3_nt: TGTGCCAGCAGTTTATACCCGCGGAGAGAGACCCAGTACTTC; cdr3_aa: CASSLYPRRETQYF
clone_size: NA; d_call: TRBD2; j_call: TRBJ2-7; v_call: TRBV12-5; cdr3_nt: TGTGCTAGTGCCAATTCGGGGGGGCTGGTCTACGAGCAGTACTTC; cdr3_aa: CASANSGGLVYEQYF
clone_size: NA; d_call: TRBD1; j_call: TRBJ2-3; v_call: TRBV28; cdr3_nt: TGTGCCAGCAGTCCGCCGGACAGGGAGGATACGCAGTATTTT; cdr3_aa: CASSPPDREDTQYF
clone_size: NA; d_call: NA; j_call: TRBJ2-7; v_call: TRBV6-5; cdr3_nt: TGTGCCAGCAGTTACTCGCTGGATAGACTAACCTACGAGCAGTACTTC; cdr3_aa: CASSYSLDRLTYEQYF
clone_size: NA; d_call: TRBD1; j_call: TRBJ1-1; v_call: TRBV2; cdr3_nt: TGTGCCAGTCTTCACAGGGGGCAGGCTGAAGCTTTCTTT; cdr3_aa: CASLHRGQAEAFF
clone_size: NA; d_call: TRBD2; j_call: TRBJ2-3; v_call: TRBV7-6; cdr3_nt: TGTGCCAGCAGCTTAGGATCTAGCGGGGGGACAGATACGCAGTATTTT; cdr3_aa: CASSLGSSGGTDTQYF
clone_size: NA; d_call: NA; j_call: TRBJ1-2; v_call: TRBV10-1; cdr3_nt: TGCGCCAGCAGTGAGTCGGCGGGATCTGGCTACACCTTC; cdr3_aa: CASSESAGSGYTF
clone_size: NA; d_call: NA; j_call: TRBJ2-2; v_call: TRBV10-3; cdr3_nt: TGTGCCATCAGTGAGTTGACAGCGCAGACCGGGGAGCTGTTTTTT; cdr3_aa: CAISELTAQTGELFF
clone_size: once; d_call: TRBD1; j_call: TRBJ1-4; v_call: TRBV14; cdr3_nt: TGTGCCAGCAGCCAGACAGGGCCTAATGAAAAACTGTTTTTT; cdr3_aa: CASSQTGPNEKLFF
clone_size: NA; d_call: NA; j_call: TRBJ2-1; v_call: TRBV5-1; cdr3_nt: TGCGCCAGCAGCTTTACAGTTAGTTACAATGAGCAGTTCTTC; cdr3_aa: CASSFTVSYNEQFF
clone_size: NA; d_call: TRBD1; j_call: TRBJ1-4; v_call: TRBV15; cdr3_nt: TGTGCCACCAGCAGAGACTTGGGACAGGTGTTTTTT; cdr3_aa: CATSRDLGQVFF
clone_size: once; d_call: NA; j_call: TRBJ1-3; v_call: TRBV3-1/TRBV3-2; cdr3_nt: TGTGCCAGCAGCCAAAGTATCGGGGTGGCTGGAAACACCATATATTTT; cdr3_aa: CASSQSIGVAGNTIYF
clone_size: once; d_call: TRBD1; j_call: TRBJ1-4; v_call: TRBV3-1/TRBV3-2; cdr3_nt: TGTGCCAGCAGCCGACAGGGGAACGAAAAACTGTTTTTT; cdr3_aa: CASSRQGNEKLFF
clone_size: NA; d_call: TRBD1; j_call: TRBJ1-2; v_call: TRBV4-1; cdr3_nt: TGCGCCAGCAGCCAAGGCTCGGGACAGGGGTATGGCTACACCTTC; cdr3_aa: CASSQGSGQGYGYTF
clone_size: NA; d_call: NA; j_call: TRBJ2-7; v_call: TRBV2; cdr3_nt: TGTGCCAGCAGTGAAAGATGGGGCATCTCCTACGAGCAGTACTTC; cdr3_aa: CASSERWGISYEQYF
clone_size: NA; d_call: NA; j_call: TRBJ2-3; v_call: TRBV24-1; cdr3_nt: TGTGCCACCAATCGGACCGGGACATACAGAGGCACAGATACGCAGTATTTT; cdr3_aa: CATNRTGTYRGTDTQYF
clone_size: NA; d_call: TRBD1; j_call: TRBJ1-5; v_call: TRBV5-5; cdr3_nt: TGTGCCAGCAGCTTCGATTGGACAGGGGACCAGCCCCAGCATTTT; cdr3_aa: CASSFDWTGDQPQHF
clone_size: NA; d_call: NA; j_call: TRBJ2-2; v_call: TRBV7-3; cdr3_nt: TGTGCCAGCAGCTTACAGCTAGCGAACACCGGGGAGCTGTTTTTT; cdr3_aa: CASSLQLANTGELFF
clone_size: NA; d_call: TRBD1; j_call: TRBJ2-2; v_call: TRBV5-1; cdr3_nt: TGCGCCAGCAGCTTGGCCCCAGGGACAGGGCAAACCGGGGAGCTGTTTTTT; cdr3_aa: CASSLAPGTGQTGELFF
clone_size: NA; d_call: TRBD2; j_call: TRBJ2-3; v_call: TRBV24-1; cdr3_nt: TGTGCCACCAGTCTAGCGGGCACAGATACGCAGTATTTT; cdr3_aa: CATSLAGTDTQYF